These 5 T cell receptor beta chains originate from one sample sequenced in a study of beta chain features in type 1 diabetes. Findings and caveats of the study: In every one of the four CD4+ subsets, TCRB CDR3s were moderately but significantly shorter in Type 1 diabetes patients.

For these receptors, no antigen is known. Sequencing targeted expressed TCRB transcripts, as all isolated RNA had been reverse transcribed. Here immunoSEQ multiplex PCR was the method, and the copy in TCRdb shows in-frame clones only, minus some. Here the sample spans around 280,000 clones, about 15% being singletons. The sequencing input was naive CD4+ T cells from blood. These receptor sequences come from a man between 18 and 29 years old with type 1 diabetes.

This clone was counted between two and nine times. This sequence joins TRBV5-4 and TRBJ2-7, with D perhaps matching TRBD2 (6 bases). The V gene lost 4 bases and the J gene lost 5 bases, with 13 bases spanning the gap. Germline loops: CDR1 SGHNT, CDR2 YYREEE (reference sequence). The CDR3 covers 13 residues. CDR3 DNA: TGTGCCAGCAGCGGAGGGACTGCGGACGAGCAGTACTTC. This sequence encodes CASSGGTADEQYF.

In this sample, this clone turned up a few times. The chain employs TRBV5-1 and TRBJ2-5; no firm D call. CDR1 is SGHRS, CDR2 YFSETQ, per germline. V was clipped by 0 bases and J by 5 bases, with 8 bases between them. CDR3 length: 13 residues. CDR3 coding DNA: TGCGCCAGCAGCTTGGTATCTTTCGAGACCCAGTACTTC. It specifies CASSLVSFETQYF. The full variable domain, completed using reference TRBV5-1 and TRBJ2-5, is KAGVTQTPRYLIKTRGQQVTLSCSPISGHRSVSWYQQTPGQGLQFLFEYFSETQRNKGNFPGRFSGRQFSNSRSEMNVSTLELGDSALYLCASSLVSFETQYFGPGTRLLVL.

This rearrangement joins TRBV27 to TRBJ2-3, with 8 bases matching TRBD2. Germline V gene sequence: CDR1 MNHEY, CDR2 SMNVEV (reference sequence). The CDR3 length is 19 residues. V shed 8 bases, J shed 0 bases, and the junction held 19 bases outside the gene matches. CDR3 bases: TGTGCCAGCGGGCCTTTTGCGGCGGGGGGCGGTACTAGCACAGATACGCAGTATTTT. It specifies CASGPFAAGGGTSTDTQYF.

This clone was detected a few times. The rearrangement links TRBV30 to TRBJ1-4; D gene unclear. V was pared by 4 bases and J by 8 bases, with 17 bases between. Germline loops: CDR1 GTSNPN, CDR2 SVGIG (reference sequence). This CDR3 is 14 amino acids long. The CDR3 region is CAWNPAAVGEKLFF. The CDR3, as DNA: TGTGCCTGGAACCCCGCCGCGGTCGGAGAAAAACTGTTTTTT.

The CDR3 coding sequence is TGTGCCAGCAGTTTTGGGCGGGTCGGCACAGATACGCAGTATTTT. It specifies CASSFGRVGTDTQYF. The J gene is TRBJ2-3, the V gene TRBV28; a possible D gene is TRBD2 (5 bases). This CDR3 is built from 15 residues. Looked up from germline, CDR1 is MDHEN and CDR2 is SYDVKM. V lost 3 bases, J lost 1 base, and 11 bases lay in between.